This is a list of T cell receptor beta chains from one sample in a study of blood T cell repertoires in COVID-19. TCRdb's table, derived via immunoSEQ multiplex PCR, lists solely in-frame clones and lacks some. The table lists about 250,000 clones, just over 85% of them singletons. Input material: PBMCs or T cells enriched from blood (not recorded which). Every receptor here comes from a young man who had recovered from COVID-19. Both conserved end residues are part of each CDR3. A D gene is named only where the DNA matches it firmly. Clone size is stated in some rows and not others, as once, few, many or a class when expanded.

TRBD2 | . | TRBJ2-3 | TRBV19 | CASSTLLLAGPNTDTQYF | TGTGCCAGTAGTACCCTACTACTAGCGGGCCCAAACACAGATACGCAGTATTTT
. | few | TRBJ1-1 | TRBV30 | CAWTPGGEQNTEAFF | TGTGCCTGGACCCCCGGAGGGGAACAGAACACTGAAGCTTTCTTT
. | . | TRBJ2-7 | TRBV9 | CASSVVAIRGYEQYF | TGTGCCAGCAGCGTAGTTGCAATAAGGGGGTACGAGCAGTACTTC
. | . | TRBJ1-1 | TRBV7-9 | CASSATGNTEAFF | TGTGCCAGCAGCGCCACAGGGAACACTGAAGCTTTCTTT
. | many | TRBJ1-1 | TRBV4-2 | CASSQDTLGLTEAFF | TGTGCCAGCAGCCAAGATACACTAGGGTTGACTGAAGCTTTCTTT
. | . | TRBJ1-2 | TRBV6-5 | CASSYDSKYGYTF | TGTGCCAGCAGTTACGACAGCAAATATGGCTACACCTTC
TRBD2 | . | TRBJ2-2 | TRBV2 | CASSEIVTSAGELFF | TGTGCCAGCAGTGAAATAGTGACTAGCGCCGGGGAGCTGTTTTTT
. | . | TRBJ1-2 | TRBV2 | CASRVRVGYGYTF | TGTGCCAGCAGGGTCAGGGTGGGCTATGGCTACACCTTC
. | . | TRBJ2-7 | TRBV19 | CASSMSGKYEQYF | TGTGCCAGTAGTATGAGCGGAAAGTACGAGCAGTACTTC
TRBD1 | . | TRBJ1-1 | TRBV9 | CASSVAQGANTEAFF | TGTGCCAGCAGCGTAGCTCAGGGGGCGAACACTGAAGCTTTCTTT
. | . | TRBJ2-3 | TRBV24-1 | CATSDEVAGTQYF | TGTGCCACCAGTGATGAGGTTGCGGGTACGCAGTATTTT
. | . | TRBJ1-1 | TRBV7-9 | CASSPRVMNTEAFF | TGTGCCAGCAGCCCGAGGGTCATGAACACTGAAGCTTTCTTT
TRBD1 | . | TRBJ2-7 | TRBV5-4 | CASSIRQGSTYEQYF | TGTGCCAGCAGCATAAGACAGGGGTCAACCTACGAGCAGTACTTC
. | . | TRBJ2-1 | TRBV5-5 | CASSWPRGDEQFF | TGTGCCAGCAGCTGGCCAAGGGGTGATGAGCAGTTCTTC
. | . | TRBJ2-1 | TRBV30 | CAWEQVRYNEQFF | TGTGCCTGGGAGCAGGTACGCTACAATGAGCAGTTCTTC
. | . | TRBJ2-7 | TRBV28 | CASSLLRFYEQYF | TGTGCCAGCAGTCTCCTCCGGTTCTACGAGCAGTACTTC
TRBD1 | . | TRBJ1-6 | TRBV5-8 | CASSLDRGSPLHF | TGTGCCAGCAGCTTGGACAGGGGGTCACCCCTCCACTTT
. | . | TRBJ1-5 | TRBV15 | CATSREGPGIGAQHF | TGTGCCACCAGCAGAGAAGGGCCGGGGATCGGAGCCCAGCATTTT
TRBD1 | . | TRBJ1-4 | TRBV7-6 | CASSLVGTGRNEKLFF | TGTGCCAGCAGCTTAGTCGGGACAGGGAGGAATGAAAAACTGTTTTTT
. | . | TRBJ2-1 | TRBV7-2 | CASSSTDSYNEQFF | TGTGCCAGCAGCTCGACTGACTCCTACAATGAGCAGTTCTTC